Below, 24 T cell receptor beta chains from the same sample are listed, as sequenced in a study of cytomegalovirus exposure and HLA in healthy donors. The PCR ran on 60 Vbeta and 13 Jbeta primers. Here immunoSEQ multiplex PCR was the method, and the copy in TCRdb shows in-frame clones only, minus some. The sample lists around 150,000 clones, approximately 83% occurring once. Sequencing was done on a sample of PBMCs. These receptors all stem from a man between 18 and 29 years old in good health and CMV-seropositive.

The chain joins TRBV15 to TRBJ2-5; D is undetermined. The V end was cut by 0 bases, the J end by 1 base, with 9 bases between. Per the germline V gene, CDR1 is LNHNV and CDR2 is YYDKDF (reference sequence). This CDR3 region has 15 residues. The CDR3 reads CATSREPRPQETQYF. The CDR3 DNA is TGTGCCACCAGCAGAGAGCCTAGGCCCCAAGAGACCCAGTACTTC.

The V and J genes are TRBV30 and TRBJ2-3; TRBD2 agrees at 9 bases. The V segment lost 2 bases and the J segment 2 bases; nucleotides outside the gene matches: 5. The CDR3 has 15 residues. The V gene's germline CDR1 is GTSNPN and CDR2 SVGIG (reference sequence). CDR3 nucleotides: TGTGCCTGGAGTTTGGCTAGCGGGGACACAGATACGCAGTATTTT. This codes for CAWSLASGDTDTQYF.

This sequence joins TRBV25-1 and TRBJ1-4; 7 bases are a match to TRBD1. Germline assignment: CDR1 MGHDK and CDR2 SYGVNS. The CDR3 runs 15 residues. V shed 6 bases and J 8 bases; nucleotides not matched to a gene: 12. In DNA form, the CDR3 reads TGTGCCAGCAGGGAAAGCAGGGGGATAGAAGAAAAACTGTTTTTT. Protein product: CASRESRGIEEKLFF.

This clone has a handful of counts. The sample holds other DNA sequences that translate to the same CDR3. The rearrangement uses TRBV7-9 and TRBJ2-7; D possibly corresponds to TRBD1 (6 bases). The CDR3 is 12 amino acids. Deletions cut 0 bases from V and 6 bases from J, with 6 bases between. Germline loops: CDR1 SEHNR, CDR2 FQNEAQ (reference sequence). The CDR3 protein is CASSLAGGEQYF. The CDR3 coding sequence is TGTGCCAGCAGCTTAGCAGGGGGCGAGCAGTACTTC.

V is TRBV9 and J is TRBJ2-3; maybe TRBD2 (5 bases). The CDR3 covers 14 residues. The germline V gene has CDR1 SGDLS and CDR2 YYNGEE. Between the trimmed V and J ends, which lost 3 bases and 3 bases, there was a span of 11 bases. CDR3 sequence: CASSARGTTDTQYF. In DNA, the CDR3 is TGTGCCAGCAGCGCCCGGGGAACAACAGATACGCAGTATTTT.

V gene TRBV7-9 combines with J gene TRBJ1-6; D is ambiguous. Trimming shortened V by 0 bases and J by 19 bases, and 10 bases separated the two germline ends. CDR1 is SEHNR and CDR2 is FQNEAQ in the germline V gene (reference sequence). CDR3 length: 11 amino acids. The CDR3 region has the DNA TGTGCCAGCAGCTTAGCTGGGCTTTGGCACTTT. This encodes CASSLAGLWHF.

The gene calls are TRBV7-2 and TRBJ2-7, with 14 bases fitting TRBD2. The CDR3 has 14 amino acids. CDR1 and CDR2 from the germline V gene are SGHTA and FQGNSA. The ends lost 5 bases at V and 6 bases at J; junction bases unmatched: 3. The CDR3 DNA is TGTGCCAGCAGCATGGGGACTAGCGGGAGCGAGCAGTACTTC. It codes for CASSMGTSGSEQYF.

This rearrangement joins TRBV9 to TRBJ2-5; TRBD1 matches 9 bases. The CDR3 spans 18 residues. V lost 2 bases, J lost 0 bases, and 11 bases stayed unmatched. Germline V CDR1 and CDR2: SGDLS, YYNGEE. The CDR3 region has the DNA TGTGCCAGCAGCGTGCCTTCGGGACAGGGCACTTACCAAGAGACCCAGTACTTC. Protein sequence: CASSVPSGQGTYQETQYF.

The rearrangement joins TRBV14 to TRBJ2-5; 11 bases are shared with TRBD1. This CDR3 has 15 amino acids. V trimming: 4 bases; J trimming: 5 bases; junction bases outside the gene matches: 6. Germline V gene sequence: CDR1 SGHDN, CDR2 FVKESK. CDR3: CASSPWDRGIETQYF. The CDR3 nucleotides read TGTGCCAGCAGCCCATGGGACAGGGGGATTGAGACCCAGTACTTC.

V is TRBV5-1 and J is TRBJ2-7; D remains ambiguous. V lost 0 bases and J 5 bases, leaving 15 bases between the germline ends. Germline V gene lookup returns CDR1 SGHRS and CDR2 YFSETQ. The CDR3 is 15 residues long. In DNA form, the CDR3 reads TGCGCCAGCAGCTTGGGTTCTGCCTTTGCGGACGAGCAGTACTTC. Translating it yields CASSLGSAFADEQYF.

The CDR3 is CASSQQATGSETQYF. As DNA, the CDR3 is TGTGCCAGCAGCCAACAGGCGACAGGGAGCGAGACCCAGTACTTC. The chain couples TRBV11-2 to TRBJ2-5, with 7 bases lining up with TRBD1. This CDR3 comprises 15 residues. CDR1 is SGHAT, CDR2 FQNNGV, per germline. Trimming removed 5 bases from V and 5 bases from J; junction bases left unmatched: 11.

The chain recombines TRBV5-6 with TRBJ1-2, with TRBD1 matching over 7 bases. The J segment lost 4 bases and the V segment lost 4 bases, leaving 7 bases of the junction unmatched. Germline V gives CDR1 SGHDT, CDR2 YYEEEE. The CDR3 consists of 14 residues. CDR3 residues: CASSTGQIVYGYTF. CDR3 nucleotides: TGTGCCAGCAGCACGGGACAGATCGTCTATGGCTACACCTTC. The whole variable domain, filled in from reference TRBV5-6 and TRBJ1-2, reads DAGVTQSPTHLIKTRGQQVTLRCSPKSGHDTVSWYQQALGQGPQFIFQYYEEEERQRGNFPDRFSGHQFPNYSSELNVNALLLGDSALYLCASSTGQIVYGYTFGSGTRLTVV.

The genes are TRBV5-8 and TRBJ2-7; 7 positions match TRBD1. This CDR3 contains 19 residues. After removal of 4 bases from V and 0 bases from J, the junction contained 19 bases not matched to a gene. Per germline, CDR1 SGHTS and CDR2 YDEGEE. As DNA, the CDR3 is TGTGCCAGCAGCCCCCGACAGGGCCTGTATAGACTTATCTCCTACGAGCAGTACTTC. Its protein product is CASSPRQGLYRLISYEQYF.

The CDR3, as DNA: TGTGCCATCAGAAGCACACAGGGTACCACTGAAGCTTTCTTT. Translated: CAIRSTQGTTEAFF. The genes are TRBV10-3 and TRBJ1-1, with D maybe TRBD1 (6 bases). The germline CDR1 and CDR2 sequences are ENHRY and SYGVKD. The CDR3 extends over 14 amino acids. Trimming took off 6 bases at V and 4 bases at J, with 15 bases between the two ends.

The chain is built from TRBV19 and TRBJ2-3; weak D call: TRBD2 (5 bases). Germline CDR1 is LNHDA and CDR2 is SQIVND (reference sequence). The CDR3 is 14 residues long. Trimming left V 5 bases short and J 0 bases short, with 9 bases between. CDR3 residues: CASSLTGSTDTQYF. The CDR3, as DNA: TGTGCCAGTAGTTTGACGGGAAGCACAGATACGCAGTATTTT.

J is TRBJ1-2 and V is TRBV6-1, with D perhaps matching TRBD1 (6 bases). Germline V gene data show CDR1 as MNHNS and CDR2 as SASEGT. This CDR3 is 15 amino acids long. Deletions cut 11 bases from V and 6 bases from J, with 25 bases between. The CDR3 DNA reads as TGTGCCGCTTGGGGGGGCCGAGGGGGATTCAATGGCTACACCTTC. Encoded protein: CAAWGGRGGFNGYTF.

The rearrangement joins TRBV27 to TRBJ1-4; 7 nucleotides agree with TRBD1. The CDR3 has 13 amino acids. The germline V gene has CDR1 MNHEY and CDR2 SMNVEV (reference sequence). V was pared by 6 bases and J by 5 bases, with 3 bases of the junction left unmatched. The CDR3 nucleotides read TGTGCCAGCAGGACAGGGTGCAATGAAAAACTGTTTTTT. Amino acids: CASRTGCNEKLFF.

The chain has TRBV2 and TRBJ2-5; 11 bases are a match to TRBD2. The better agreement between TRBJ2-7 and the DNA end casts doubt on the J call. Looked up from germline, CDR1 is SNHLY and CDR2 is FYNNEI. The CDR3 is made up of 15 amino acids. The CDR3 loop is CASRGSGGGTNEQYF. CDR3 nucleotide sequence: TGTGCCAGCAGAGGTAGCGGGGGGGGCACAAACGAGCAGTACTTC.

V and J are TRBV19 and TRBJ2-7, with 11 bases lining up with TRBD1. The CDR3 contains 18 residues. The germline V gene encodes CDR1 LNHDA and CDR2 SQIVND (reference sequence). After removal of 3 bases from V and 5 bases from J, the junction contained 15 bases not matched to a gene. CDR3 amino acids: CASSMVQLRDRGDHEQYF. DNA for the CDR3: TGTGCCAGTAGTATGGTGCAACTCCGGGACAGGGGGGACCACGAGCAGTACTTC.

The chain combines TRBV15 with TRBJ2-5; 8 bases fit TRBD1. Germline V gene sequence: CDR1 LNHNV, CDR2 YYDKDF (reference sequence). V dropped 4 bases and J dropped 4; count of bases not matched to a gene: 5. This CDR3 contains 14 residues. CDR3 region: CATSTQGEGETQYF. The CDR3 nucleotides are TGTGCCACCAGCACACAGGGGGAAGGAGAGACCCAGTACTTC.

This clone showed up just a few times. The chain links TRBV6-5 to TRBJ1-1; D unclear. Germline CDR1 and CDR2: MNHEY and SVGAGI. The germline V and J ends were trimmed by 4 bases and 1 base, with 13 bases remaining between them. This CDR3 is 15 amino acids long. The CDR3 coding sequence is TGTGCCAGCAGTTCCCGTGGAGGGTGGAACACTGAAGCTTTCTTT. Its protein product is CASSSRGGWNTEAFF.

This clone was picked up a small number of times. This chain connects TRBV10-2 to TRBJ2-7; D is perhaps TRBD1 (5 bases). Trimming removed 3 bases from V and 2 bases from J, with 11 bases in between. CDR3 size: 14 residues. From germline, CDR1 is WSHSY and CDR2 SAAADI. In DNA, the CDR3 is TGCGCCAGCAGTGAACGGACATCGCCCTACGAGCAGTACTTC. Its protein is CASSERTSPYEQYF.

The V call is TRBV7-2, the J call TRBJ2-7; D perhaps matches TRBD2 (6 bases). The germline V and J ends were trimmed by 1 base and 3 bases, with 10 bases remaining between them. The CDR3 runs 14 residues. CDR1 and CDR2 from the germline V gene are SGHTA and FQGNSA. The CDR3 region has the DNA TGTGCCAGCAGCTTAGACCCGGGGGTCTACGAGCAGTACTTC. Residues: CASSLDPGVYEQYF.

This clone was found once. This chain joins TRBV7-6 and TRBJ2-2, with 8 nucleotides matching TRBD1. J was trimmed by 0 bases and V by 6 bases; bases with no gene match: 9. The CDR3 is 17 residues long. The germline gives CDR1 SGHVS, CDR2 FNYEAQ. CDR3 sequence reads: CASSVWQGASNTGELFF. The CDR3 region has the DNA TGTGCCAGCAGTGTATGGCAGGGGGCATCGAACACCGGGGAGCTGTTTTTT.